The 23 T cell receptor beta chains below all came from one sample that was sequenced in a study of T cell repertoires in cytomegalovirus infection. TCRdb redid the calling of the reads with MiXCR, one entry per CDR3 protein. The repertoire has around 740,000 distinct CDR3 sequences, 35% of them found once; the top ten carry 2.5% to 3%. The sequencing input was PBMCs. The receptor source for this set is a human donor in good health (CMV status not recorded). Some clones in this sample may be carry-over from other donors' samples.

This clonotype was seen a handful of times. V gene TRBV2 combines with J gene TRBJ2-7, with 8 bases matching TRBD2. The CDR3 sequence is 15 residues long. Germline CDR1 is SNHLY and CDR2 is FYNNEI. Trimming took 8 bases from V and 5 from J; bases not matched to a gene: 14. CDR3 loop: CASGIPSGTSNEQYF. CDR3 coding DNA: TGTGCCAGCGGAATACCGTCCGGGACTAGTAACGAGCAGTACTTC. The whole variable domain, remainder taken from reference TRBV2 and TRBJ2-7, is EPEVTQTPSHQVTQMGQEVILRCVPISNHLYFYWYRQILGQKVEFLVSFYNNEISEKSEIFDDQFSVERPDGSNFTLKIRSTKLEDSAMYFCASGIPSGTSNEQYFGPGTRLTVT.

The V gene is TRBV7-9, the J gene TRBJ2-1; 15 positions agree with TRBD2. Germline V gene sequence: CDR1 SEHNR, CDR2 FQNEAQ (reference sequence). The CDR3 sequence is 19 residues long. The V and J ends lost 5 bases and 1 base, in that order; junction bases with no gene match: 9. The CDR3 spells CASSPLGTSGRRSYNEQFF. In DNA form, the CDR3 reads TGTGCCAGCAGCCCTCTTGGGACTAGCGGGAGGCGGTCCTACAATGAGCAGTTCTTC.

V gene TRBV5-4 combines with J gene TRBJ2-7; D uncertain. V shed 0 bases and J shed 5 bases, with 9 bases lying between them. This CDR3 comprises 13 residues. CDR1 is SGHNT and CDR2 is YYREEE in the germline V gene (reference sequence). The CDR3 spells CASSLAPKDEQYF. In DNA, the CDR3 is TGTGCCAGCAGCTTGGCCCCTAAAGACGAGCAGTACTTC.

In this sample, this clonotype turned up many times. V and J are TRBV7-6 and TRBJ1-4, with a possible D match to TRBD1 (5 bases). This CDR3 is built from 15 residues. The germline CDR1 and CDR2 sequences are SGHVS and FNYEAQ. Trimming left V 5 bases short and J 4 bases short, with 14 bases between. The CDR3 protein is CASSALRGDNEKLFF. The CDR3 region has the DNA TGTGCCAGCAGCGCACTCCGGGGGGATAATGAAAAACTGTTTTTT.

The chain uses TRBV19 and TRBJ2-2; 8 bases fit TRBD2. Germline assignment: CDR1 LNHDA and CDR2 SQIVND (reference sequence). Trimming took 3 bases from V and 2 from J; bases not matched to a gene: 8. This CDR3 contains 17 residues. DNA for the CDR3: TGTGCCAGTAGTATCGGTGCTAGCGGGCCCAACACCGGGGAGCTGTTTTTT. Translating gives CASSIGASGPNTGELFF.

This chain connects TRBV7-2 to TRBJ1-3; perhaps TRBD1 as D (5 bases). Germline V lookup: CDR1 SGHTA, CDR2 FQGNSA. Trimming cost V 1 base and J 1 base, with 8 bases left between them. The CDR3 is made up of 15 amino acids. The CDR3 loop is CASSLEGQSGNTIYF. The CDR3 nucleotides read TGTGCCAGCAGCTTAGAAGGACAATCTGGAAACACCATATATTTT.

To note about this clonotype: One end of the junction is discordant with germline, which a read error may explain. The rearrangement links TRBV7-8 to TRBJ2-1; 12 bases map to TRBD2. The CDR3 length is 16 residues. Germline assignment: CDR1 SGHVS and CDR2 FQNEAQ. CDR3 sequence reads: CASSNRSSGRAWEQLF. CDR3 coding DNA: TGTGCCAGCAGCAATAGATCTAGCGGGAGGGCCTGGGAGCAGTTATTC. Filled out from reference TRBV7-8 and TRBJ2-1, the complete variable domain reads GAGVSQSPRYKVAKRGQDVALRCDPISGHVSLFWYQQALGQGPEFLTYFQNEAQLDKSGLPSDRFFAERPEGSVSTLKIQRTQQEDSAVYLCASSNRSSGRAWEQLFGPGTRLTVL.

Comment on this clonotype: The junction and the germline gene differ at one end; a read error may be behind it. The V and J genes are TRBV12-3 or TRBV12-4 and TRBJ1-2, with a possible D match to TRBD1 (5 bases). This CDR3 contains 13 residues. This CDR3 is CASRLEQGYGYTF. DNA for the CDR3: TGTGCCAGCAGGTTAGAGCAGGGCTATGGCTACACCTTC.

The CDR3 nucleotides read TGTGCCAGCAGTTTTGGGGTTTCTGAAGCTTTCTTT. Translation: CASSFGVSEAFF. This chain links TRBV12-3 or TRBV12-4 with TRBJ1-1, with D unclear. Trimming pared 3 bases from V and 6 bases from J, leaving 8 bases between. The CDR3 is 12 residues long.

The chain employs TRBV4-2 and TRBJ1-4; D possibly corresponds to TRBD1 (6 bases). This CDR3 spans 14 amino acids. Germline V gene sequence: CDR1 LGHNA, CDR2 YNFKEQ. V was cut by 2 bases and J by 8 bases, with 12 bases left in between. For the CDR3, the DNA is TGTGCCAGCAGCCAACCGGGGGGCTGGGAAAAACTGTTTTTT. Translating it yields CASSQPGGWEKLFF.

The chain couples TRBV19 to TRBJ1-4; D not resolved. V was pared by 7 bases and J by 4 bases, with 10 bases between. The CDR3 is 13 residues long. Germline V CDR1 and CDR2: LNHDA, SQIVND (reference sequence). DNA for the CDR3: TGTGCCAGTAACGCGATAGTTAATGAAAAACTGTTTTTT. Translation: CASNAIVNEKLFF.

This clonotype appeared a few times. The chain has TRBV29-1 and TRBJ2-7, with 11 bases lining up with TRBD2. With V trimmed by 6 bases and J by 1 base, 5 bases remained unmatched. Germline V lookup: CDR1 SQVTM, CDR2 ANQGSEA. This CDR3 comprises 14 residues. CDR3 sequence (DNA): TGCAGCGTGCTTAGCGGGAGGGCATCCTACGAGCAGTACTTC. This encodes CSVLSGRASYEQYF.

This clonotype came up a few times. CDR3 coding DNA: TGTGCCATCAAGACGGTGGGGGGTACAGATACGCAGTATTTT. Residues: CAIKTVGGTDTQYF. The chain has TRBV10-3 and TRBJ2-3, with D perhaps TRBD2 (6 bases). Trimming took 7 bases from V and 3 from J, leaving 14 bases between them. The CDR3 length is 14 residues. Germline CDR1 ENHRY, CDR2 SYGVKD.

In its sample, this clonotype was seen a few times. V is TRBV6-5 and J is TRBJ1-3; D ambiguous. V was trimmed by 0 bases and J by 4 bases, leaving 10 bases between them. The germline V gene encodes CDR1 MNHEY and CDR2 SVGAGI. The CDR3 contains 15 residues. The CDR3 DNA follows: TGTGCCAGCAGTTACTCGATGGATGGGGGAAACACCATATATTTT. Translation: CASSYSMDGGNTIYF.

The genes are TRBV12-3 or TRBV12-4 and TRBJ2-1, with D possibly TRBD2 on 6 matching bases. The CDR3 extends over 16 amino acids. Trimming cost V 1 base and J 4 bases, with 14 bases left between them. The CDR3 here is CASSLGLEGLYNEQFF. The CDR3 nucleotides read TGTGCCAGCAGTTTAGGGCTAGAGGGACTGTACAATGAGCAGTTCTTC.

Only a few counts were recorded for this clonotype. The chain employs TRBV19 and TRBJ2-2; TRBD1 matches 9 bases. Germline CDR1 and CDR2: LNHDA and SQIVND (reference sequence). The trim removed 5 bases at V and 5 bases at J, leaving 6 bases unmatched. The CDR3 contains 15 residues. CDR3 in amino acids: CASSSGQGQTGELFF. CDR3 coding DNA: TGTGCCAGTAGTTCCGGACAGGGGCAGACCGGGGAGCTGTTTTTT.

Written as DNA, the CDR3 is TGTGCCAGCAGATCCCGGGACAGCCACAATCAGCCCCAGCATTTT. Its translation is CASRSRDSHNQPQHF. V is TRBV6-1 and J is TRBJ1-5; 7 positions match TRBD1. V was pared by 6 bases and J by 3 bases, with 8 bases of the junction left unmatched. Germline V gives CDR1 MNHNS, CDR2 SASEGT. The CDR3 length is 15 residues.

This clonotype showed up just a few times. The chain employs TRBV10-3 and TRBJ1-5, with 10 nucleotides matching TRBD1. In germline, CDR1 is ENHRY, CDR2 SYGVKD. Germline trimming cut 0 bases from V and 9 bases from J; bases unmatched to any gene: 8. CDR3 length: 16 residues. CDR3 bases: TGTGCCATCAGTGAGTCGTCCCGGGACAGGGGATCGCCCCAGCATTTT. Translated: CAISESSRDRGSPQHF.

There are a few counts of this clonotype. The CDR3 reads CASSPDRADQPQHF. The CDR3 DNA follows: TGTGCCAGCAGTCCTGACAGGGCGGATCAGCCCCAGCATTTT. The chain uses TRBV12-3 or TRBV12-4 and TRBJ1-5; 7 nucleotides align to TRBD1. CDR3 length: 14 amino acids. V was clipped by 5 bases and J by 5 bases; unmatched bases: 6.

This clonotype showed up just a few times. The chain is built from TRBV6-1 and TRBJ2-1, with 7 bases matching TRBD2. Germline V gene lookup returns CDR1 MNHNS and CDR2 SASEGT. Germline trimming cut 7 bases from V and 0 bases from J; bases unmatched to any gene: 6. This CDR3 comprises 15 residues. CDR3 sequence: CASTSPGGSYNEQFF. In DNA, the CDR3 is TGTGCCAGCACCTCTCCGGGGGGCTCCTACAATGAGCAGTTCTTC.

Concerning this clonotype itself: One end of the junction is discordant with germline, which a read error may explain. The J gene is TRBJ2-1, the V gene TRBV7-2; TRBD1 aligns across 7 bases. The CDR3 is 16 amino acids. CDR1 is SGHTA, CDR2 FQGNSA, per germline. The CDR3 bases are TGTGCCAGCAGCCCTTCCCAGGACAGGCTTTACAATGAGCAGTTGTTC. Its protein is CASSPSQDRLYNEQLF. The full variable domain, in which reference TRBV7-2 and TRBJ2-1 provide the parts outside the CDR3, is GAGVSQSPSNKVTEKGKDVELRCDPISGHTALYWYRQSLGQGLEFLIYFQGNSAPDKSGLPSDRFSAERTGGSVSTLTIQRTQQEDSAVYLCASSPSQDRLYNEQLFGPGTRLTVL.

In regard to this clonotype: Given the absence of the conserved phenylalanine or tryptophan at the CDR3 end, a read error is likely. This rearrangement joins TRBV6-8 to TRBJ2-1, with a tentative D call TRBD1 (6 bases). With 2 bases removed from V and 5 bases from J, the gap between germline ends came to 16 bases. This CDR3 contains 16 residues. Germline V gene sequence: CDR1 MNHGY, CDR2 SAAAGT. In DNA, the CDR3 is TGTGCCAGCAGTTACGTGGGGGCATCTTACAACAATGAGCAGTTCTTA. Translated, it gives CASSYVGASYNNEQFL.

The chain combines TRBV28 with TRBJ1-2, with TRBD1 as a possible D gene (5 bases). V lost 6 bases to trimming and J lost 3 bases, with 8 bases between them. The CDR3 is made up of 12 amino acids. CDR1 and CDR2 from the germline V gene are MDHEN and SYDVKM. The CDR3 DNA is TGTGCCAGCAGGACAGACTACTATGGCTACACCTTC. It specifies CASRTDYYGYTF.